This record concerns one TCR beta chain sequence. The sample originates from a study of blood T cell repertoires in COVID-19. Turning to the study itself: Samples taken during acute and convalescent COVID-19 were collected in the United States, Italy and Spain. In each case, the material was cDNA or gDNA derived from T cells, B-cell-depleted T cells, or PBMCs.

In the original processing: Using reference gene primer amplification, nucleated cell counts were estimated. Assay: immunoSEQ multiplex PCR; the TCRdb copy retains only in-frame clones and omits some. That table gives V, J and clone size, and the DNA gave D and trimming. Of tens of thousands of clones in the sample, roughly 85% were seen once. Looked up from germline, CDR1 is SGHNT and CDR2 is YYREEE (reference sequence). Trimming removed 1 base at V and 3 bases at J, with 15 bases between. The CDR3 consists of 16 residues. The chain is built from TRBV5-4 and TRBJ2-3, with a tentative D call TRBD1 (6 bases). The receptor comes from a man in his fifties or sixties with acute or convalescent COVID-19. The source material was peripheral blood. CDR3 nucleotides: TGTGCCAGCAGCTTGATGGGGGCCGGGGTGACAGATACGCAGTATTTT. The encoded protein is CASSLMGAGVTDTQYF.